Sequencing of this T cell receptor (beta chain) was carried out in a study of blood T cell repertoires in COVID-19. Overall study context: COVID-19 samples from acute and convalescent phases originated in the United States, Italy and Spain. PBMCs, B-cell-depleted T cells, or T cells provided the cDNA or gDNA that made up the material.

Original handling: Amplifying reference gene primers gave estimates of nucleated cell counts. The data were produced by immunoSEQ multiplex PCR, yet TCRdb's version contains in-frame clones alone and is incomplete. V and J calls and clone size are copied from that table; D and trimming were computed from the DNA. The sample holds under 200,000 clones, around 81% seen once. There are 14 residues in the CDR3. The J segment lost 6 bases and the V segment lost 0 bases, leaving 3 bases of the junction unmatched. The V gene's germline CDR1 is KGHSH and CDR2 LQKENI. This sequence was found in a man between 65 and 85 years old who had recovered from COVID-19. This chain joins TRBV18 and TRBJ2-7, with 9 positions matching TRBD2. Sequencing input: peripheral blood. The CDR3 DNA reads as TGTGCCAGCTCACCACCGGGACTAGCAAGCGAGCAGTACTTC. It specifies CASSPPGLASEQYF.